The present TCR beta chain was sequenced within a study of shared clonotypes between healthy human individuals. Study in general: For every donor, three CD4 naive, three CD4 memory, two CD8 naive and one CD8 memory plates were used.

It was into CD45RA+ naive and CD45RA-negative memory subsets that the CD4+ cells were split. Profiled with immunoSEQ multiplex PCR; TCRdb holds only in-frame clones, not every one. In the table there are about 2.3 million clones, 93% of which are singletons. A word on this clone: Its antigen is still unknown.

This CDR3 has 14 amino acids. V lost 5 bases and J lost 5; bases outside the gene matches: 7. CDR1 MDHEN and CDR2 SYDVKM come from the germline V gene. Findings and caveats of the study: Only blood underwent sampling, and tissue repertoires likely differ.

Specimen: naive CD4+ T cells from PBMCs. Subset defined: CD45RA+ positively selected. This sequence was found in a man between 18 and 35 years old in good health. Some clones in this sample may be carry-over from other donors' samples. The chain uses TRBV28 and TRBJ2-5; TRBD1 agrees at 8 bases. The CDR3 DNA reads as TGTGCCAGCAGTAAACCGGGACAGGTGGAGACCCAGTACTTC. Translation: CASSKPGQVETQYF.